This T cell receptor beta chain was sequenced during a study of neurological immune-mediated disorders. This sample's time point: longitudinal time-point 1 (baseline). Looked up from germline, CDR1 is MDHEN and CDR2 is SYDVKM. V was cut by 6 bases and J by 3 bases, with 2 bases left in between. CDR3 length: 11 residues. Study-level results: HTLV-1-associated myelopathy displayed the greatest TCR clonal expansion, and multiple sclerosis exhibited the smallest, lower than that of healthy controls. Subjects shared no identical expanded-clone CDR3 amino acid sequences, suggesting private TCR-beta repertoires in all groups.

It was by 5'RACE with 10-nucleotide random UMIs that the cDNA was made. Over 190 million TCR-beta sequences from 15-18 subjects came out of each sequencing run. TCRdb independently ran MiXCR on the 5' RACE reads; one entry per CDR3 protein. The sample contains about 71,000 distinct CDR3 sequences, roughly 10% of which appear only once. This clonotype was recorded at least ten times. The antigen remains undetermined. The sequencing sample was made of PBMCs. The chain uses TRBV28 and TRBJ2-2; unclear D gene. The TCR comes from a man younger than 45 in good health. Here the CDR3 reads CASSYTGELFF. CDR3 coding DNA: TGTGCCAGCAGCTACACCGGGGAGCTGTTTTTT.